Many counts were recorded for the clone carrying this TCR beta chain. Its antigen is unidentified. Researchers amplified the TCR beta CDR3 regions from RNA transcripts. First-round RT-PCR with HTBI primers amplified the TCR CDR3 region. TCRdb reanalysed the multiplex PCR reads using MiXCR and keeps one entry per CDR3 protein. The sample includes roughly 420,000 distinct CDR3 sequences, more than 15% of them seen just once. The data belong to a study of T cells in Graves' hyperthyroidism and ophthalmopathy. The study, taken as a whole, reports: Blood held most thyroid clonotypes expanded above 0.001 frequency.

The sequencing sample was made of blood. The receptor comes from a woman between 18 and 29 years old with Graves' hyperthyroidism.

For the CDR3, the DNA is TGCGCCAGCAGCTTGGCCTCTCGATCTGAAGCTTTCTTT. The encoded protein is CASSLASRSEAFF. This chain links TRBV5-1 with TRBJ1-1, with D unclear. Germline lookup yields CDR1 SGHRS and CDR2 YFSETQ. The CDR3 has 13 residues. V lost 0 bases and J lost 6, with 9 bases in between.